This T cell receptor beta chain was sequenced in a study of cytomegalovirus exposure and HLA in healthy donors. Notes on the study in general: With further analysis later on, most CMV-associated TCR beta chains appeared HLA-restricted.

Comment on this clone: What it binds is unknown.

CDR3 length: 14 amino acids. The V and J ends lost 3 bases and 2 bases respectively, with 7 bases between them. Per the germline V gene, CDR1 is MNHNS and CDR2 is SASEGT. Amplification used 60 Vbeta primers and 13 Jbeta primers. Profiling relied on immunoSEQ multiplex PCR, and the TCRdb table lists in-frame clones only, not all of them. Among about 160,000 clones, 65% to 85% were seen once, and the ten largest hold under 1.5%. J is TRBJ1-4 and V is TRBV6-1; D is unclear. The sample comprised PBMCs. The clonotype comes from a middle-aged man in good health and CMV-seropositive. CDR3 loop: CASSDTATNEKLFF. In DNA, the CDR3 is TGTGCCAGCAGTGACACAGCCACTAATGAAAAACTGTTTTTT.